This T cell receptor beta chain was identified in a study of T cells in narcolepsy. Generated by immunoSEQ multiplex PCR, the TCRdb table keeps only in-frame clones and is missing some. The sample contains tens of thousands of clones, 80% to 85% of which appear only once. Germline V gene lookup returns CDR1 SGHTA and CDR2 FQGNSA. The CDR3 runs 12 residues. V lost 5 bases to trimming and J lost 7 bases, with 11 bases between them. Material: CD45RA- memory CD4+ T cells from PBMCs. The TCR was taken from a human donor with narcolepsy. The V call is TRBV7-2, the J call TRBJ1-2; tentative D call: TRBD1 (5 bases). The CDR3 sequence is CASSELGGGYTF. CDR3 nucleotides: TGTGCCAGCAGCGAACTGGGGGGTGGCTACACCTTC.